The present TCR beta chain was sequenced within a study of control samples from healthy donors and cancer patients. Clones were sequenced by immunoSEQ multiplex PCR, and TCRdb holds only the in-frame ones, with some missing. Among 130,000 or so clones listed, about 90% were seen once. In germline, CDR1 is MDHEN, CDR2 SYDVKM. The CDR3 is made up of 17 amino acids. The junction had 13 bases not matched to a gene; V was cut back by 2 bases and J by 9 bases. The receptor's source is a man aged 18 to 35 in good health. Sequenced sample: blood. The rearrangement links TRBV28 to TRBJ2-2; 9 bases match TRBD1. Here the CDR3 reads CASSLKGTGKVSRELFF. The CDR3 nucleotides read TGTGCCAGCAGTTTAAAAGGGACAGGGAAGGTTAGCCGGGAGCTGTTTTTT.